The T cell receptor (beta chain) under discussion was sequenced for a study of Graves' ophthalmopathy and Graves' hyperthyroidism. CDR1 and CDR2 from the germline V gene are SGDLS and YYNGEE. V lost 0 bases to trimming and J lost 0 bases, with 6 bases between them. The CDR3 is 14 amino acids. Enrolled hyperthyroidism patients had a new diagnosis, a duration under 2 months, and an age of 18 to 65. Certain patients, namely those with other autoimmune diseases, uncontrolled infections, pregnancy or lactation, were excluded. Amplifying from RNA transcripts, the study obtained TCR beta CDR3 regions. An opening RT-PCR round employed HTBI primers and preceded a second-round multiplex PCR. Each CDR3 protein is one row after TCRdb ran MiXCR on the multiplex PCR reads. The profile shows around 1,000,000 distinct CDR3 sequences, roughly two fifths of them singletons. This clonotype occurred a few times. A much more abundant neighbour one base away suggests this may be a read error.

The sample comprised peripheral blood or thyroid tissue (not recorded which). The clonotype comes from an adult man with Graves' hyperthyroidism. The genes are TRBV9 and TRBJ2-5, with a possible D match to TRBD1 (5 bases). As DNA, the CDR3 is TGTGCCAGCAGCGTAGAGACAGACCAAGAGACCCAGTACTTC. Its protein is CASSVETDQETQYF.